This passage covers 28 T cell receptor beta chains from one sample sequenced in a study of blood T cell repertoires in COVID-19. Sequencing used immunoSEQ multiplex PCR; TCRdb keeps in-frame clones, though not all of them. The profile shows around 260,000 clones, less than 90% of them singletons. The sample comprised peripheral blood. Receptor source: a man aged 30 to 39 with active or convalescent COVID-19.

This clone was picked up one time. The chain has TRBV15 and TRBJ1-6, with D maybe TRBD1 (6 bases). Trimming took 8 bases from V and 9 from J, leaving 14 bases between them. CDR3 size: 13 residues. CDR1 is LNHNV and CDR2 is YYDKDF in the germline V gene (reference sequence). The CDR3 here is CATSQGRSSPLHF. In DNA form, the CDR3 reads TGTGCCACCTCACAGGGAAGGAGTTCACCCCTCCACTTT.

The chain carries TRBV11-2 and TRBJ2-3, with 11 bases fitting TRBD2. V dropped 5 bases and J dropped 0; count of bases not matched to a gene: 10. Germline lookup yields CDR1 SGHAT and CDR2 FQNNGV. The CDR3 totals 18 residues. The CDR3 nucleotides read TGTGCCAGCAGCCCCGGGATCGTAGCGGGGGGGAGCACAGATACGCAGTATTTT. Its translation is CASSPGIVAGGSTDTQYF.

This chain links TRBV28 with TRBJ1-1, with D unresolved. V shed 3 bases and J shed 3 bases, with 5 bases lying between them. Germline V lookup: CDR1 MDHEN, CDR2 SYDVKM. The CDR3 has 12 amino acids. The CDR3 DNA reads TGTGCCAGCAGTTTGACACACACTGAAGCTTTCTTT. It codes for CASSLTHTEAFF. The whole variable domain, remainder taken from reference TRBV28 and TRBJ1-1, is DVKVTQSSRYLVKRTGEKVFLECVQDMDHENMFWYRQDPGLGLRLIYFSYDVKMKEKGDIPEGYSVSREKKERFSLILESASTNQTSMYLCASSLTHTEAFFGQGTRLTVV.

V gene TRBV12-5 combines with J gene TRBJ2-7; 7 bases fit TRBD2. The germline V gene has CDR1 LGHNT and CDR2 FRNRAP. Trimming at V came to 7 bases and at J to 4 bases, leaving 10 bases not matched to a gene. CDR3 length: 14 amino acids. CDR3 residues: CASAMGGLIYEQYF. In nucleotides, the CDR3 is TGTGCTAGTGCCATGGGGGGGTTAATATACGAGCAGTACTTC.

Written as DNA, the CDR3 is TGTGCCATCAGGGGGGACTCTTTAGGAGCCTACGAGCAGTACTTC. Protein sequence: CAIRGDSLGAYEQYF. The chain combines TRBV10-3 with TRBJ2-7, with D possibly TRBD2 on 6 matching bases. V shed 6 bases and J shed 2 bases, with 17 bases lying between them. The CDR3 runs 15 residues. Germline values: CDR1 ENHRY, CDR2 SYGVKD.

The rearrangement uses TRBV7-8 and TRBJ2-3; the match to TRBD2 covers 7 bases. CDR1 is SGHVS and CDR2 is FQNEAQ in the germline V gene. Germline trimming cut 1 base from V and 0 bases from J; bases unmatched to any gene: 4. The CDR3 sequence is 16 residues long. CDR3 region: CASSLVSGGSTDTQYF. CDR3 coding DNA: TGTGCCAGCAGCTTAGTATCGGGGGGAAGCACAGATACGCAGTATTTT.

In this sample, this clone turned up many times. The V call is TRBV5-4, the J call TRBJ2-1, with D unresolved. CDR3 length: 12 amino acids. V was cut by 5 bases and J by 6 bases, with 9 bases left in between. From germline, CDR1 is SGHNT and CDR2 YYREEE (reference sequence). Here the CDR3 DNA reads TGTGCCAGCAGTTCCAGAGGCAATGAGCAGTTCTTC. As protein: CASSSRGNEQFF.

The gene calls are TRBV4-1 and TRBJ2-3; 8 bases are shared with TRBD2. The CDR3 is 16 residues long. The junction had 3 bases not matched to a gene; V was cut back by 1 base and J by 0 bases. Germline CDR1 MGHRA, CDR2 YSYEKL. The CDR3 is CASSQGSGGSTDTQYF. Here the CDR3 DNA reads TGCGCCAGCAGCCAAGGAAGCGGGGGAAGCACAGATACGCAGTATTTT.

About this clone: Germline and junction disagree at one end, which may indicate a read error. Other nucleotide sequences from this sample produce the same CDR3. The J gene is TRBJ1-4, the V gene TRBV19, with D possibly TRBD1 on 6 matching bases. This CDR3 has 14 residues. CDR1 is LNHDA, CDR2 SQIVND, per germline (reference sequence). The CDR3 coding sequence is TGTGCTAGTAGCAGGGACACCTATAATGAAAAACTGTTTTTT. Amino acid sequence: CASSRDTYNEKLFF.

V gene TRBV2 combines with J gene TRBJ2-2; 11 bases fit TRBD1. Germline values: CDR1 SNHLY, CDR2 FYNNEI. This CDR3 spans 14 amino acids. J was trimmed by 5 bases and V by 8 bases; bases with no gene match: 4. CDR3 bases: TGTGCCAGCGGGGGACAGGGGGAAACCGGGGAGCTGTTTTTT. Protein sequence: CASGGQGETGELFF.

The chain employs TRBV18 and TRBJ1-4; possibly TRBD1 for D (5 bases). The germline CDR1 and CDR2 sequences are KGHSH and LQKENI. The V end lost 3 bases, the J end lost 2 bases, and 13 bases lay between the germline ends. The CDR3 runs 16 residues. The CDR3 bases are TGTGCCAGCTCACCGGATGGGGGAGGCACTAATGAAAAACTGTTTTTT. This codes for CASSPDGGGTNEKLFF.

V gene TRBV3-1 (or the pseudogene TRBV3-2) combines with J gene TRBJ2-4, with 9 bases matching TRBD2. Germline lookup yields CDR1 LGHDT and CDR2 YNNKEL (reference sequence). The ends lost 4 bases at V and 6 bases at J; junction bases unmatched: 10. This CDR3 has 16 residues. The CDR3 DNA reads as TGTGCCAGCAGCCCGTCCGTGGGGCGGGGGGGAAACATTCAGTACTTC. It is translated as CASSPSVGRGGNIQYF.

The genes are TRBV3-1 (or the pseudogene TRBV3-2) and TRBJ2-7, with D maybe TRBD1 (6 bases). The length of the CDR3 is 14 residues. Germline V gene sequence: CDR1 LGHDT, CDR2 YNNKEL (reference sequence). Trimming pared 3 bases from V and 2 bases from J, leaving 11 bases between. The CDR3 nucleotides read TGTGCCAGCAGCCATGTTGACAGGCCCTACGAGCAGTACTTC. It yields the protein CASSHVDRPYEQYF.

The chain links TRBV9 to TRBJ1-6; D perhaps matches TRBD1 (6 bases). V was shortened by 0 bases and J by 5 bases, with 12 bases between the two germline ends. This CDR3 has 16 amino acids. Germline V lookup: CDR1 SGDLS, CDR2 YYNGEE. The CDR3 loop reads CASSVASGGHNSPLHF. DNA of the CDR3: TGTGCCAGCAGCGTAGCGTCGGGGGGGCATAATTCACCCCTCCACTTT.

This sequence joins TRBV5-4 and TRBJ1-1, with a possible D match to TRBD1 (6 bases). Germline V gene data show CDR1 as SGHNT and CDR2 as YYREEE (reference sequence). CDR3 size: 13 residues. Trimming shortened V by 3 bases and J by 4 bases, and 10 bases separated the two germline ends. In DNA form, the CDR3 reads TGTGCCAGCAGCTACGGACAGAGCACTGAAGCTTTCTTT. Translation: CASSYGQSTEAFF.

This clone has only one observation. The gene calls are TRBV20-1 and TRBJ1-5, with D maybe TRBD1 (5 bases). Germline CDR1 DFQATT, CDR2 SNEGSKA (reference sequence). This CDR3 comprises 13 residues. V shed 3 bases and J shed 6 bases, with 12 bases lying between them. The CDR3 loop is CSASYGGSQPQHF. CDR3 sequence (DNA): TGCAGTGCTAGTTACGGGGGAAGTCAGCCCCAGCATTTT.

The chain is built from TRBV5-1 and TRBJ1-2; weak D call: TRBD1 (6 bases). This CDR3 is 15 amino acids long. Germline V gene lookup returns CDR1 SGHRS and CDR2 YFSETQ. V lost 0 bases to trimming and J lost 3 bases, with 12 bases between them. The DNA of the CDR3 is TGCGCCAGCAGCTTGGCCGGGGGGCGCGACTATGGCTACACCTTC. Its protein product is CASSLAGGRDYGYTF.

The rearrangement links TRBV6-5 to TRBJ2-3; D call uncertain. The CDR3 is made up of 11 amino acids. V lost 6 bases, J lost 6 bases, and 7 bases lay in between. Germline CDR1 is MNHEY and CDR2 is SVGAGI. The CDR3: CASSLLDTQYF. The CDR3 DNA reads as TGTGCCAGCAGCTTGTTGGATACGCAGTATTTT.

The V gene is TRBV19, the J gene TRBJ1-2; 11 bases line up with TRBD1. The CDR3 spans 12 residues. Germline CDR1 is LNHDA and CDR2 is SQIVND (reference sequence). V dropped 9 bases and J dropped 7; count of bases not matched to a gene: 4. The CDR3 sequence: CASVDRGPGYTF. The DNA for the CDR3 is TGTGCCAGCGTGGACAGGGGGCCTGGCTACACCTTC.

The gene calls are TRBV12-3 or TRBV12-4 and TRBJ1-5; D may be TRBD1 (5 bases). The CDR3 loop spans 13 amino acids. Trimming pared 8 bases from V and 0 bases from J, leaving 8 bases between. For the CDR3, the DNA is TGTGCCAGCCAAGGGGATAGCAATCAGCCCCAGCATTTT. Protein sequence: CASQGDSNQPQHF.

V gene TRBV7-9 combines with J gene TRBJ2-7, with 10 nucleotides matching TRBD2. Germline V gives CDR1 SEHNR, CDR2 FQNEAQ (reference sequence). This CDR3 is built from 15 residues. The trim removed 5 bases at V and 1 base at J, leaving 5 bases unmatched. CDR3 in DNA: TGTGCCAGCAGCCAAGGGACTAGCGTATCCTACGAGCAGTACTTC. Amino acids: CASSQGTSVSYEQYF.

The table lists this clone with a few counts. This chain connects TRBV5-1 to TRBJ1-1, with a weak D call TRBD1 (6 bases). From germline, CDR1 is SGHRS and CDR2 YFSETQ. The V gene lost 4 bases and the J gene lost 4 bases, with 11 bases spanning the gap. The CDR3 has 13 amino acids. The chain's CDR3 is CASSDQTGTEAFF. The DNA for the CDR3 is TGCGCCAGCAGCGACCAGACAGGCACTGAAGCTTTCTTT.

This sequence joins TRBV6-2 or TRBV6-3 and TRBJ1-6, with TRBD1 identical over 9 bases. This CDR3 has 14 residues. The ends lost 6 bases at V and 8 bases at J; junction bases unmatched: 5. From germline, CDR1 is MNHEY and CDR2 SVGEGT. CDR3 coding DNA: TGTGCCAGCAGCCTAGGACAGGGGTATTCACCCCTCCACTTT. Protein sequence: CASSLGQGYSPLHF.

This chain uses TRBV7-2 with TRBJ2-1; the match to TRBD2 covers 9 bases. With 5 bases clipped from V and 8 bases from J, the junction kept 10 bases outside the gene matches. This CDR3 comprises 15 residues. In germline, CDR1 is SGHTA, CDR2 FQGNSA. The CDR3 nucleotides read TGTGCCAGCAGCCCCTTAGCGGGGGTGGTCGATGAGCAGTTCTTC. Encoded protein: CASSPLAGVVDEQFF.

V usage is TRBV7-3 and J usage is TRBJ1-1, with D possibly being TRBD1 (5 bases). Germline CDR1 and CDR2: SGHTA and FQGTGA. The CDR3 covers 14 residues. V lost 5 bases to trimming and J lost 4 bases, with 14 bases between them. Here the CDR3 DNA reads TGTGCCAGCAGCCGAAATTCACAGGCCACTGAAGCTTTCTTT. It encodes CASSRNSQATEAFF.

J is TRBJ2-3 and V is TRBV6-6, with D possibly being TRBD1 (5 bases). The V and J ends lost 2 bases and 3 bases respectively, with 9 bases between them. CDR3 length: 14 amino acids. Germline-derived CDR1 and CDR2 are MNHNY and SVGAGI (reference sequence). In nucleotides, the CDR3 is TGTGCCAGCAGTTACAGTCAGGGAACAGATACGCAGTATTTT. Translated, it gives CASSYSQGTDTQYF.

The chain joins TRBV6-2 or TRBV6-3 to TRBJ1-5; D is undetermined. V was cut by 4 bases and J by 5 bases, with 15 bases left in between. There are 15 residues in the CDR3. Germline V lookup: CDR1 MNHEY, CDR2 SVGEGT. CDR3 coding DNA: TGTGCCAGCAGTTGGGATTGGTTGGAGGATCAGCCCCAGCATTTT. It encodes CASSWDWLEDQPQHF.

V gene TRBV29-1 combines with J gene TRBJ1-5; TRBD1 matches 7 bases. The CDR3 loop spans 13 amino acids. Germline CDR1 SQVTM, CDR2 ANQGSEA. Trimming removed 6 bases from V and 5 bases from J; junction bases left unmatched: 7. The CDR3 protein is CSVGDREDQPQHF. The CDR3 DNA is TGCAGCGTCGGAGACAGGGAGGATCAGCCCCAGCATTTT.